Given below is one T cell receptor beta chain in context. Construction of the TCRbeta library involved unique molecular identifiers. Each CDR3 protein gets one entry after TCRdb re-called the PCR reads with MiXCR. The sample has about 200,000 distinct CDR3 sequences, about 14% seen once. This sample is part of a study of T-cell reconstitution after alpha-beta-depleted transplantation in children. V was pared by 2 bases and J by 6 bases, with 9 bases of the junction left unmatched. Germline CDR1 is MDHEN and CDR2 is SYDVKM. The CDR3 consists of 17 residues. The chain employs TRBV28 and TRBJ2-3, with 12 bases fitting TRBD1. This sample comprised PBMCs from the stem cell graft donor, obtained from the stem cell graft. The clonotype was recovered from a human donor who donated a stem cell graft to a child with acute lymphoblastic leukemia. CDR3 nucleotides: TGTGCCAGCAGTTTAACCGGGACAGGGGGCGCAAAGGATACGCAGTATTTT. It encodes CASSLTGTGGAKDTQYF.